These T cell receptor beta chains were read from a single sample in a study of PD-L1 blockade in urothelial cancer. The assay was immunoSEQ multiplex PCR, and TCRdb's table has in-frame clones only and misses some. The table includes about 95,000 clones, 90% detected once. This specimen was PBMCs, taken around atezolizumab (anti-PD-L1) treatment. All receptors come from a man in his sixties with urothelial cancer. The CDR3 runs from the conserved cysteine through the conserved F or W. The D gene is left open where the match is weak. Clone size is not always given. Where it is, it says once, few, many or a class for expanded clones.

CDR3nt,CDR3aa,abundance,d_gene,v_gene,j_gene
TGCAGCGTTGATACACAGGGTTCAGGGCAGCCCCAGCATTTT,CSVDTQGSGQPQHF,.,.,TRBV29-1,TRBJ1-5
TGTGCCAGCACGAACGACAGGTCCACCGAACTGTTTTTT,CASTNDRSTELFF,.,.,TRBV2,TRBJ1-4
TGCGCCAGCAGCTTGGCCGTTGGAGCGGGAGGGCCCGATGAGCAGTTCTTC,CASSLAVGAGGPDEQFF,.,TRBD2,TRBV5-1,TRBJ2-1
TGCGCCAGCAGCTTGGGTGATCTTACTAGCGGGGGGCCGGAGCCACCCCACGAGCAGTACTTC,CASSLGDLTSGGPEPPHEQYF,.,TRBD2,TRBV5-1,TRBJ2-7
TGTGCCAGTAGTCCTTTTAGACTAGCGGGAGACGCCGAGCAGTACTTC,CASSPFRLAGDAEQYF,.,TRBD2,TRBV19,TRBJ2-7
TGTGCCAGCACGACAGGGGGGCACTATTCGAACTATGGCTACACCTTC,CASTTGGHYSNYGYTF,.,TRBD1,TRBV19,TRBJ1-2
TGTGCCAGCAGCGTAGGTCTAGCGGGGGGGTCCTTCACAGATACGCAGTATTTT,CASSVGLAGGSFTDTQYF,many,TRBD2,TRBV9,TRBJ2-3
TGTGCCAGCACCCTCGGGGGGGGGCGGCCAGATACGCAGTATTTT,CASTLGGGRPDTQYF,.,TRBD2,TRBV7-2,TRBJ2-3
TGCAGTGCTAGAGATAGGAGTCGGAGCTTCTTT,CSARDRSRSFF,once,.,TRBV20-1,TRBJ1-1
TGTGCCAGCAGCGCGGCCTCCGCGGGTGCTTACAATGAGCAGTTCTTC,CASSAASAGAYNEQFF,once,.,TRBV9,TRBJ2-1
TGTGCCAGCAACCTACACCGGGGAGACGGCGCAGATACGCAGTATTTT,CASNLHRGDGADTQYF,.,.,TRBV6-6,TRBJ2-3
TGCAGCGTTGTTTCCGGCACTGAAGCTTTCTTT,CSVVSGTEAFF,.,.,TRBV29-1,TRBJ1-1
TGCGCCAGCAGCTTTCGGGGGGGGAGCACAGATACGCAGTATTTT,CASSFRGGSTDTQYF,.,TRBD2,TRBV5-1,TRBJ2-3
TGTGCCAGCAGTTTACAGCGTTTTCGTAGCAATCAGCCCCAGCATTTT,CASSLQRFRSNQPQHF,.,.,TRBV28,TRBJ1-5
TGTGCCAGCAGCCAAGGAGAACGCGGCGAGACCCAGTACTTC,CASSQGERGETQYF,few,.,TRBV4-2,TRBJ2-5
TGTGCCAGCAGCGTAGCGGGGGGGCCGGTGGAGACCCAGTACTTC,CASSVAGGPVETQYF,few,TRBD2,TRBV9,TRBJ2-5
TGTGCCAGCAGCTCCCTTAGCGGGATCGAGACCCAGTACTTC,CASSSLSGIETQYF,.,TRBD2,TRBV7-9,TRBJ2-5
TGTGCCAGCAGCCCACGAAGCGGGAGGGCCGATGAGCAGTTCTTC,CASSPRSGRADEQFF,.,TRBD2,TRBV9,TRBJ2-1
TGTGCCAGCAGCTCTAGCGGGGGGGCCCACGAGCAGTACTTC,CASSSSGGAHEQYF,.,TRBD2,TRBV5-4,TRBJ2-7
TGTGCCAGCACCTTGGGACTAGCGCTCGAGCAGTACTTC,CASTLGLALEQYF,.,TRBD2,TRBV28,TRBJ2-7
TGTGCCTGGAGAGGCCACGGGGGCAATCAGCCCCAGCATTTT,CAWRGHGGNQPQHF,.,.,TRBV30,TRBJ1-5
TGTGCCAGCAGCGTAGCGGCAGGGCGGAACACCGGGGAGCTGTTTTTT,CASSVAAGRNTGELFF,.,.,TRBV9,TRBJ2-2
TGCGCCAGCAGTACCGGGACTAGCGGGGGGGAGCTGTTTTTT,CASSTGTSGGELFF,.,TRBD2,TRBV5-1,TRBJ2-2
TGTGCCAGCAGCGTAAGGGGTCAAGAGACCCAGTACTTC,CASSVRGQETQYF,.,.,TRBV9,TRBJ2-5
TGTGCCAGCAGAAAGGCTTACAGGGGTGGCACAGATACGCAGTATTTT,CASRKAYRGGTDTQYF,.,TRBD1,TRBV11-2,TRBJ2-3
TGTGCCAGCAGCTTGGGGCGGGCCAGGTCCACAGATACGCAGTATTTT,CASSLGRARSTDTQYF,.,.,TRBV5-4,TRBJ2-3
TGTGCCAGTAGGGGCGCAGGGGGCCGATATGGCTACACCTTC,CASRGAGGRYGYTF,.,TRBD1,TRBV19,TRBJ1-2
TGTGCCTGGAGTGTAGCAGGACTAGGGTTCTTC,CAWSVAGLGFF,once,TRBD2,TRBV30,TRBJ2-1
TGTGCCAGCAGCTCGGGACTAGCGGGGGGGGCTTACAATGAGCAGTTCTTC,CASSSGLAGGAYNEQFF,.,TRBD2,TRBV11-3,TRBJ2-1
TGCGCCAGCAGTCCCCTCGCGGGAGGGTCCACAGATACGCAGTATTTT,CASSPLAGGSTDTQYF,.,TRBD2,TRBV10-1,TRBJ2-3
TGCGCCAGCGGCCCGACGGGTATAAGCACAGATACGCAGTATTTT,CASGPTGISTDTQYF,.,.,TRBV5-1,TRBJ2-3
TGCGCCAGCAGCACCGACAGGGTCACCGGGGAGCTGTTTTTT,CASSTDRVTGELFF,.,TRBD1,TRBV5-1,TRBJ2-2
TGTGCCAGCAGCCAGGCCGGGACTAGCGGGGGGGCTTCGGGCGAGCAGTACTTC,CASSQAGTSGGASGEQYF,once,TRBD2,TRBV4-2,TRBJ2-7
TGCGCCAGCAGGTCCGGGACAGGGAACACCGGGGAGCTGTTTTTT,CASRSGTGNTGELFF,.,TRBD1,TRBV5-1,TRBJ2-2
TGCAGTGCGACCCAGGGGGCCTATTTCTTT,CSATQGAYFF,.,TRBD1,TRBV20-1,TRBJ1-1
TGTGCCAGCAGCCCTAGCGGGAGTTTGAACACCGGGGAGCTGTTTTTT,CASSPSGSLNTGELFF,.,TRBD2,TRBV5-4,TRBJ2-2
TGTGCCAGCAGCGTTGGCCGGACAGGGGATAATGAGCAGTTCTTC,CASSVGRTGDNEQFF,.,TRBD1,TRBV5-4,TRBJ2-1
TGTGCCAGCAGCTTGGGGTGGGGGGGAGGTCAGCCCCAGCATTTT,CASSLGWGGGQPQHF,.,.,TRBV5-6,TRBJ1-5
TGTGCCAGCAGTGACTCGTTAAGAGACTACCCAAGGGATGGCTACACCTTC,CASSDSLRDYPRDGYTF,.,.,TRBV6-4,TRBJ1-2
TGTGCCAGCAGCTTGGCGACTAGCGGAAGAAGCTCCTACAATGAGCAGTTCTTC,CASSLATSGRSSYNEQFF,.,TRBD2,TRBV5-6,TRBJ2-1
TGTGCCAGCAGCTCGAGGGGGGGGTACCAAGAGACCCAGTACTTC,CASSSRGGYQETQYF,once,.,TRBV5-8,TRBJ2-5
TGTGCCAGCAGCTTGGGCCCAGGGACTAGCGGGCAAGAGACCCAGTACTTC,CASSLGPGTSGQETQYF,.,TRBD2,TRBV5-4,TRBJ2-5
TGTGCCAGCAGAGGTCCGTCGGGCGGGAGGGGTAGTGAGCAGTTCTTC,CASRGPSGGRGSEQFF,.,TRBD2,TRBV6-6,TRBJ2-1
TGTGCCAGCAGCCCGATTGGGAGCGGGGCCAACGTCCTGACTTTC,CASSPIGSGANVLTF,.,.,TRBV28,TRBJ2-6
TGCGCCAGCAGCCAAGATCGCGCGTTCAATTCACCCCTCCACTTT,CASSQDRAFNSPLHF,.,.,TRBV4-3,TRBJ1-6
TGCGCCAGTCCCCTGGAGATACTCTCGGAGACTGAAGCTTTCTTT,CASPLEILSETEAFF,.,.,TRBV10-1,TRBJ1-1
TGTGCCATCTCGGACATCCCGGAGGGCGAAGCTTTCTTT,CAISDIPEGEAFF,.,.,TRBV10-3,TRBJ1-1
TGTGCCAGCAGCTTAGGAAGTCCTGGGGGGGTCACTGAAGCTTTCTTT,CASSLGSPGGVTEAFF,.,.,TRBV7-8,TRBJ1-1
TGCGCCAGCAGGCCGGGACAGTCCTCTAGCGTGAACACTGAAGCTTTCTTT,CASRPGQSSSVNTEAFF,.,TRBD1,TRBV5-1,TRBJ1-1
TGTGCCAGCAGGAAACAGGAAATGAACACTGAAGCTTTCTTT,CASRKQEMNTEAFF,.,.,TRBV7-2,TRBJ1-1
TGTGCCAGCAGTTATTCGGGACTAGCGGGAGGGCCGGACACCGGGGAGCTGTTTTTT,CASSYSGLAGGPDTGELFF,.,TRBD2,TRBV28,TRBJ2-2
TGCGCCAGCAGCCAAGAGACAGTCCGATCCTCTGGGGCCAACGTCCTGACTTTC,CASSQETVRSSGANVLTF,once,.,TRBV4-3,TRBJ2-6
TGTGCCAGCAGTTCGGGGTTAGGCTATGGCTACACCTTC,CASSSGLGYGYTF,.,.,TRBV28,TRBJ1-2
TGTGCCACCAGCAAAGGACAGGGGGCGTACGACTATGGCTACACCTTC,CATSKGQGAYDYGYTF,.,TRBD1,TRBV15,TRBJ1-2
TGTGCCAGCAGCGGCCGGACTAACCTCTACGAGCAGTACTTC,CASSGRTNLYEQYF,.,.,TRBV7-2,TRBJ2-7
TGTGCCAGCAGCCAAAGGACAGATCAAGAGACCCAGTACTTC,CASSQRTDQETQYF,.,.,TRBV5-4,TRBJ2-5
TGTGCCAGCAGCTTAGAGACTAGCGGGAGGGCCGACGAGCAGTACTTC,CASSLETSGRADEQYF,.,TRBD2,TRBV7-2,TRBJ2-7